This T cell receptor (beta chain) was recorded in a study of cytomegalovirus exposure and HLA in healthy donors. Study conclusions and caveats: It was found in a later analysis that first-cohort TCR clusters tended to co-occur in the approximately 120 validation repertoires. The study listed approximately 170 cytomegalovirus-associated TCR beta chains.

Data came from immunoSEQ multiplex PCR; TCRdb stores just in-frame clones and leaves some out. The data contain some 250,000 clones, roughly 88% of them singletons. Germline lookup yields CDR1 SGHAT and CDR2 FQNNGV. CDR3 size: 16 residues. Trimming shortened V by 0 bases and J by 2 bases, and 13 bases separated the two germline ends. Of note for this clone: Its antigen is currently unknown.

The clonotype comes from a woman aged 25 to 39 in good health and CMV-seronegative. Sequences were obtained from PBMCs. The V gene is TRBV11-2, the J gene TRBJ2-5; D call uncertain. CDR3 sequence: CASSLDRTAAQETQYF. CDR3 DNA: TGTGCCAGCAGCTTAGATCGGACGGCAGCTCAAGAGACCCAGTACTTC. The whole variable domain, remainder taken from reference TRBV11-2 and TRBJ2-5, is EAGVAQSPRYKIIEKRQSVAFWCNPISGHATLYWYQQILGQGPKLLIQFQNNGVVDDSQLPKDRFSAERLKGVDSTLKIQPAKLEDSAVYLCASSLDRTAAQETQYFGPGTRLLVL.